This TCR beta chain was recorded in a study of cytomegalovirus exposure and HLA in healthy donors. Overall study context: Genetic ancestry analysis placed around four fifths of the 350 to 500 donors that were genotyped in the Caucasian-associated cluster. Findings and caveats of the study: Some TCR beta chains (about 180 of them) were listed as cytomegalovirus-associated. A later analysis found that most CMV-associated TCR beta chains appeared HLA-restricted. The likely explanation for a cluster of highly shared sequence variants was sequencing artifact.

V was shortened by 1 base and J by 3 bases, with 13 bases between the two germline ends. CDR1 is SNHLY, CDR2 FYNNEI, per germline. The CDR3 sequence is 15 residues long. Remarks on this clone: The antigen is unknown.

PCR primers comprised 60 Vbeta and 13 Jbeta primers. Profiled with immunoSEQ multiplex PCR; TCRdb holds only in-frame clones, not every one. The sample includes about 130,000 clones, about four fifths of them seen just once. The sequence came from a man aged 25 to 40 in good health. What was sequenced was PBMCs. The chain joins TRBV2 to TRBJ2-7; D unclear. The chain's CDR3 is CASSEGRPGLYEQYF. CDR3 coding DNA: TGTGCCAGCAGTGAAGGTCGGCCAGGCCTCTACGAGCAGTACTTC.